The next 15 T cell receptor beta chains were all read from a single sample in a study of cytomegalovirus exposure and HLA in healthy donors. Both 60 Vbeta primers and 13 Jbeta primers went into the PCR. Some clones are missing from TCRdb's copy, which holds only in-frame ones; the method was immunoSEQ multiplex PCR. Of about 190,000 clones detected, 65% to 90% appear once; the ten largest clones hold approximately 6.3%. The sequencing input was PBMCs. These receptors were obtained from a man between 40 and 49 years old in good health and CMV-seropositive.

This chain links TRBV11-3 with TRBJ1-1; 9 nucleotides match TRBD1. Germline V gene sequence: CDR1 SGHNT, CDR2 YENEEA. The CDR3 is 17 amino acids. V shed 1 base and J 5 bases; nucleotides not matched to a gene: 11. This chain's CDR3 is CASSLGSRTGEETEAFF. The CDR3 nucleotides read TGTGCCAGCAGCTTAGGTTCGAGGACAGGGGAGGAAACTGAAGCTTTCTTT.

The chain carries TRBV6-1 and TRBJ2-2, with 10 bases identical to TRBD2. Per germline, CDR1 MNHNS and CDR2 SASEGT. The CDR3 has 15 residues. Trimming at V came to 5 bases and at J to 1 base, leaving 1 base not matched to a gene. The CDR3 is CASSRLAGNTGELFF. The CDR3 DNA reads TGTGCCAGCAGTAGACTAGCGGGGAACACCGGGGAGCTGTTTTTT.

This clone was picked up a small number of times. V usage is TRBV6-5 and J usage is TRBJ1-2; 12 nucleotides align to TRBD1. V was clipped by 2 bases and J by 6 bases; unmatched bases: 1. The CDR3 is made up of 14 amino acids. Germline V lookup: CDR1 MNHEY, CDR2 SVGAGI. CDR3: CASSYGTGGHGYTF. CDR3 sequence (DNA): TGTGCCAGCAGTTACGGGACAGGGGGCCATGGCTACACCTTC.

The chain uses TRBV5-1 and TRBJ1-6; 7 bases fit TRBD1. The ends lost 0 bases at V and 5 bases at J; junction bases unmatched: 5. The germline V gene encodes CDR1 SGHRS and CDR2 YFSETQ. The CDR3 length is 16 residues. Here the CDR3 reads CASSLELDRNNSPLHF. DNA of the CDR3: TGCGCCAGCAGCTTGGAGCTGGACAGGAATAATTCACCCCTCCACTTT.

The chain links TRBV18 to TRBJ1-1, with D hard to call. Germline CDR1 is KGHSH and CDR2 is LQKENI. Trimming took off 2 bases at V and 4 bases at J, with 5 bases between the two ends. The CDR3 runs to 12 residues. CDR3 sequence reads: CASSPGSTEAFF. The CDR3 nucleotides are TGTGCCAGCTCACCAGGGAGCACTGAAGCTTTCTTT.

The rearrangement uses TRBV7-9 and TRBJ2-7; D ambiguous. V was clipped by 1 base and J by 7 bases, with 14 bases between them. This CDR3 comprises 14 residues. The germline CDR1 and CDR2 sequences are SEHNR and FQNEAQ (reference sequence). CDR3 amino acids: CASSLGLAYGEQYF. For the CDR3, the DNA is TGTGCCAGCAGCTTAGGACTGGCTTATGGGGAGCAGTACTTC.

This sequence joins TRBV6-5 and TRBJ1-5, with 7 positions matching TRBD1. This CDR3 has 15 amino acids. V lost 6 bases, J lost 2 bases, and 7 bases stayed unmatched. Germline CDR1 MNHEY, CDR2 SVGAGI. This CDR3 reads CASRATTGGNQPQHF. CDR3 DNA sequence: TGTGCCAGCAGGGCTACCACAGGGGGCAATCAGCCCCAGCATTTT.

This clone showed up just once. This rearrangement joins TRBV18 to TRBJ2-5, with D tentatively TRBD2 (6 bases). This CDR3 is built from 17 residues. Germline CDR1 reads KGHSH; CDR2 reads LQKENI. Deletions cut 3 bases from V and 3 bases from J, with 20 bases between. CDR3 sequence reads: CASSPLAGIAVKETQYF. In DNA form, the CDR3 reads TGTGCCAGCTCACCCCTGGCTGGTATAGCGGTTAAAGAGACCCAGTACTTC.

This clone has a handful of counts. V and J are TRBV19 and TRBJ1-5; the D gene is possibly TRBD1 (5 bases). CDR3 length equals 14 residues. CDR1 is LNHDA and CDR2 is SQIVND in the germline V gene (reference sequence). V gave up 5 bases and J gave up 6 bases, with 14 bases separating them. In nucleotides, the CDR3 is TGTGCCAGTAGTTACGCGCGGGGGGGTCAGCCCCAGCATTTT. Protein product: CASSYARGGQPQHF.

The chain combines TRBV10-3 with TRBJ1-5; D is ambiguous. Trimming removed 5 bases from V and 4 bases from J, with 9 bases in between. This CDR3 region has 13 residues. Germline CDR1 is ENHRY and CDR2 is SYGVKD. The CDR3 loop reads CAISSEGNQPQHF. In DNA form, the CDR3 reads TGTGCCATCAGTTCGGAGGGAAATCAGCCCCAGCATTTT.

This sequence joins TRBV7-3 and TRBJ2-7; 9 positions agree with TRBD2. CDR1 is SGHTA, CDR2 FQGTGA, per germline. V trimming: 2 bases; J trimming: 6 bases; junction bases outside the gene matches: 8. The CDR3 runs 15 residues. Here the CDR3 reads CASSLQRGARFEQYF. CDR3 nucleotides: TGTGCCAGCAGCTTACAGCGGGGGGCCCGTTTCGAGCAGTACTTC.

The J gene is TRBJ2-3, the V gene TRBV7-6; D is perhaps TRBD2 (7 bases). Deletions cut 2 bases from V and 4 bases from J, with 16 bases between. Looked up from germline, CDR1 is SGHVS and CDR2 is FNYEAQ. The CDR3 has 16 amino acids. The CDR3 DNA follows: TGTGCCAGCAGCTTATGGGCCCTGGGGGGGCCAGATACGCAGTATTTT. Protein sequence: CASSLWALGGPDTQYF.

The rearrangement uses TRBV9 and TRBJ2-1, with 8 nucleotides matching TRBD2. Trimming cost V 0 bases and J 6 bases; bases outside gene matches: 11. There are 17 residues in the CDR3. Looked up from germline, CDR1 is SGDLS and CDR2 is YYNGEE. The CDR3 loop is CASSVDPTGGQRNEQFF. CDR3 DNA sequence: TGTGCCAGCAGCGTAGATCCTACGGGGGGGCAACGCAATGAGCAGTTCTTC.

This clone was observed a handful of times. The gene calls are TRBV27 and TRBJ2-3, with 7 bases that match TRBD1. Germline CDR1 and CDR2: MNHEY and SMNVEV (reference sequence). The CDR3 has 14 amino acids. J was trimmed by 1 base and V by 5 bases; bases with no gene match: 3. This chain's CDR3 is CASSPDRGTDTQYF. The CDR3 DNA reads TGTGCCAGCAGTCCAGACAGGGGCACAGATACGCAGTATTTT.

This chain joins TRBV14 and TRBJ2-7, with D perhaps TRBD1 (5 bases). The germline V gene encodes CDR1 SGHDN and CDR2 FVKESK. The ends were cut back, 2 bases at V and 10 bases at J, with 18 bases in the middle. The length of the CDR3 is 14 residues. The CDR3 sequence: CASSQLGPTPSQYF. CDR3 nucleotides: TGTGCCAGCAGCCAACTGGGGCCCACCCCGAGTCAGTACTTC.